This T cell receptor beta chain was retrieved from a study of CD8+ T cells in alopecia areata. RNA, once extracted, was reverse transcribed into cDNA for use as the sequencing template. Assay used: immunoSEQ multiplex PCR; TCRdb lists only in-frame clones, some missing. The data hold about 210,000 clones, with approximately 40% observed a single time. The CDR3 spans 17 residues. Trimming at V came to 1 base and at J to 5 bases, leaving 12 bases not matched to a gene. The germline gives CDR1 KGHSH, CDR2 LQKENI. For this clone: The antigen is undetermined.

Noted treatment: oral pan-JAK inhibitor, 5-10 mg twice daily. Peripheral blood, together with lesional scalp punch biopsies, was collected from alopecia areata patients. Study-level points and caveats: Uncertainty about whether baseline CD8+ expansion is linked to response remains, with one nonresponder. Persistence of many expanded lesional clones was seen in scalp and blood during tofacitinib.

The material was CD4+ T cells sorted from blood, obtained around week 36, from a patient treated with tofacitinib. The rearrangement joins TRBV18 to TRBJ2-7, with 9 bases identical to TRBD1. This clonotype was sampled from a human donor with alopecia areata. CDR3 DNA: TGTGCCAGCTCACCACTTACCTCAGGACAGGGGAAAGACGAGCAGTACTTC. Its protein is CASSPLTSGQGKDEQYF.